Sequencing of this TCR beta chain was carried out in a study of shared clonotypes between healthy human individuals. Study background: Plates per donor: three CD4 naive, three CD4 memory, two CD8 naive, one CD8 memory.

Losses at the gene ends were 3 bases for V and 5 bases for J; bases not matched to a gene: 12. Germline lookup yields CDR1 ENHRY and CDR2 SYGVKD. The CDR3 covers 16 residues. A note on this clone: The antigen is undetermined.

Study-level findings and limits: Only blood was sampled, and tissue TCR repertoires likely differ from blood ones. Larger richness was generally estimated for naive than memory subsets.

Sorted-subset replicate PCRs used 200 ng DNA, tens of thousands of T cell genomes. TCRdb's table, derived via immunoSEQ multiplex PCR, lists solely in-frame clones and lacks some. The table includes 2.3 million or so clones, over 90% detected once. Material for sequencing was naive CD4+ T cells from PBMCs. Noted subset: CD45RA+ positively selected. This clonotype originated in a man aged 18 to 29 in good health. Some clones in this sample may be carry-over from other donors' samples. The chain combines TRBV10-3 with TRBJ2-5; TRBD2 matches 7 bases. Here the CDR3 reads CAISDQAAGVTETQYF. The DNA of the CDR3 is TGTGCCATCAGTGATCAGGCGGCGGGAGTGACGGAGACCCAGTACTTC.